This T cell receptor (beta chain) emerged from a study of siplizumab effects on memory and regulatory T cells (dated by TCRdb to the late 2010s). Study-wide context: The study examined how the anti-CD2 antibody siplizumab affects alloreactive T-cell subsets in allogeneic mixed lymphocyte reactions built from human PBMCs.

Libraries came from the immunoSEQ multiplex PCR assay. Some 1.1 x 10^5 TCR templates per sample were assayed by the deep sequencing platform. Genomic DNA extracted from sorted T cells was used for TCRbeta CDR3 sequencing. The published analysis was carried out like this. The R programming language was used for clonal analysis of TCRbeta CDR3 data. Comparing unstimulated samples against CFSE-low samples taken after the reaction was how alloreactive CD4+ and CD8+ clones were defined. Regulatory or non-regulatory origin of alloreactive CD4+ clones was assigned by matching sequences to the sorted unstimulated Treg and non-Treg repertoires. Drawn from immuneACCESS, this table holds only the in-frame rearrangements with V and J called that TCRdb kept. Clones are partly lost; checked studies trace under half to an unresolved V gene and leave the rest unexplained. V and J calls and clone size are given by that table; D and trimming were obtained from the DNA. This sample comprises 100,000 or so clones, about 90% of them detected only once. The ten largest account for about 0.7% of the sample.

Overall study results and their limits: About 80-96% of proliferating CD4+ or CD8+ clones could not be given a naive or memory phenotype. Among mappable alloreactive CD4+ clones, the Treg-derived fraction averaged approximately 66% with siplizumab versus around 27% in control reactions. Because sequences at frequencies below about 10^-5 were poorly captured, only a minor fraction of alloreactive clones could be mapped back to unstimulated subsets. Compared with memory T cells, unstimulated naive T cells appeared more diverse, and naive cells seemed to make a substantial contribution to the alloresponse. Whether proliferating Tregs from siplizumab cultures were suppressive was not functionally confirmed. The cumulative frequency of alloreactive sequences traceable to unstimulated CD4+ memory T cells was significantly reduced by siplizumab.

V is clipped by 6 bases and J by 10 bases, and the sequence between their germline boundaries is 16 bases long. From cysteine to phenylalanine, the CDR3 is 13 amino acids long. The entry retains the CDR3 DNA only, 39 bases that are in frame from base 1. CDR1 and CDR2 were assigned from the germline V gene (reference sequence) as WNHNN and SYGVQD. Sorted unstimulated T cells, along with proliferating T cells recovered from mixed lymphocyte reactions, underwent TCRbeta CDR3 sequencing. Fresh whole blood from some eleven HLA-typed healthy donors was used to isolate PBMCs. Unstimulated CD4+ regulatory T cells were FACS-sorted to map the origin of alloreactive clones. Points on this clone: Its binding antigen is unknown. Base qualities are not at hand, and no much larger clone is one base apart.

The material sequenced was Tregs sorted from blood. The V and J segments used are TRBV10-1 and TRBJ2-1, and the D gene may be TRBD2, 6 bases matching. This TCR derives from a human donor in good health. For the CDR3, the sequence is CASSPGTGEEQFF. The DNA reads TGCGCCAGCAGCCCAGGGACTGGGGAAGAGCAGTTCTTC.